The 30 T cell receptor beta chains below all came from one sample that was sequenced in a study of cytomegalovirus exposure and HLA in healthy donors (dated by TCRdb to about 2017). Library creation used the immunoSEQ multiplex PCR assay. What TCRdb holds here is the immuneACCESS table cut down to in-frame rearrangements. Part of the clones is not present; checked against another copy, under half of the missing clones reflect an unresolved V gene, and the others are unexplained. The sample table holds some 83,000 clones, of which approximately 94% were seen once. The top ten constitute 3.3% of the sample. The source material was PBMCs. The receptors were gathered from a woman younger than 35 in good health and CMV-seropositive.

V and J are TRBV2 and TRBJ1-2; TRBD1 might be the D (6 bases). The ends were cut back, 1 base at V and 4 bases at J, with 10 bases in the middle. CDR3 length: 14 amino acids. Germline lookup yields CDR1 SNHLY and CDR2 FYNNEI. The DNA for the CDR3 is TGTGCCAGCAGTGAAGTCGGGGGGCCCTATGGCTACACCTTC. Amino acid sequence: CASSEVGGPYGYTF.

This chain connects TRBV7-7 to TRBJ2-5, with TRBD1 matching 10 bases. CDR3 length equals 15 residues. Germline values: CDR1 SSHAT, CDR2 FNYEAQ (reference sequence). The ends lost 5 bases at V and 5 bases at J; junction bases unmatched: 8. CDR3 loop: CASSLGTGAFETQYF. Written as DNA, the CDR3 is TGTGCCAGCAGCCTGGGGACAGGGGCATTCGAGACCCAGTACTTC.

The chain carries TRBV28 and TRBJ1-2; no definite D call. Germline V gene sequence: CDR1 MDHEN, CDR2 SYDVKM. CDR3 size: 13 residues. Trimming shortened V by 5 bases and J by 4 bases, and 11 bases separated the two germline ends. CDR3 coding DNA: TGTGCCAGCAGTAAAACAGAGACCTATGGCTACACCTTC. It is translated as CASSKTETYGYTF.

The chain couples TRBV28 to TRBJ1-5, with a tentative D call TRBD1 (6 bases). V lost 2 bases, J lost 0 bases, and 8 bases lay in between. The CDR3 loop spans 15 amino acids. Per the germline V gene, CDR1 is MDHEN and CDR2 is SYDVKM. The CDR3 DNA is TGTGCCAGCAGTTTACAGGGGAGTAGCAATCAGCCCCAGCATTTT. The encoded protein is CASSLQGSSNQPQHF.

J is TRBJ2-1 and V is TRBV11-3; TRBD2 aligns across 13 bases. The V gene's germline CDR1 is SGHNT and CDR2 YENEEA. The CDR3 is 16 amino acids. V lost 2 bases to trimming and J lost 4 bases; unmatched junction nucleotides: 2. The CDR3 DNA follows: TGTGCCAGCAGCTTACGGGGACTAGCGGGGTACAATGAGCAGTTCTTC. It codes for CASSLRGLAGYNEQFF. Using reference TRBV11-3 and TRBJ2-1 for the parts outside the CDR3, the full variable domain is EAGVVQSPRYKIIEKKQPVAFWCNPISGHNTLYWYLQNLGQGPELLIRYENEEAVDDSQLPKDRFSAERLKGVDSTLKIQPAELGDSAVYLCASSLRGLAGYNEQFFGPGTRLTVL.

In regard to this clone: This sample also contains other DNA sequences that code for the same CDR3. The V and J genes are TRBV5-1 and TRBJ2-7; D perhaps matches TRBD1 (6 bases). Germline V gene sequence: CDR1 SGHRS, CDR2 YFSETQ. Trimming removed 4 bases at V and 4 bases at J, with 18 bases between. The CDR3 has 15 amino acids. CDR3 bases: TGCGCCAGCAGCGCATCGCAGGGGCGAAGTTACGAGCAGTACTTC. Protein sequence: CASSASQGRSYEQYF.

This chain links TRBV6-9 with TRBJ2-7; tentative D call: TRBD1 (5 bases). V lost 9 bases to trimming and J lost 0 bases, with 12 bases between them. CDR3 length: 13 residues. The V gene's germline CDR1 is MNHGY and CDR2 SVAAGI. The CDR3 loop is CARDTEDSYEQYF. For the CDR3, the DNA is TGTGCCAGGGACACCGAAGACTCCTACGAGCAGTACTTC.

The V call is TRBV5-1, the J call TRBJ2-3; D is perhaps TRBD1 (5 bases). V was trimmed by 0 bases and J by 0 bases, leaving 8 bases between them. Germline CDR1 and CDR2: SGHRS and YFSETQ. The CDR3 has 15 residues. The CDR3 DNA reads as TGCGCCAGCAGCTTGGGGACACCTAGCACAGATACGCAGTATTTT. Translation: CASSLGTPSTDTQYF.

The genes are TRBV5-1 and TRBJ1-2; D ambiguous. The germline V and J ends were trimmed by 4 bases and 3 bases, with 13 bases remaining between them. CDR3 length equals 14 residues. Germline values: CDR1 SGHRS, CDR2 YFSETQ. The CDR3 reads CASSRGDVDYGYTF. The CDR3 DNA follows: TGCGCCAGCAGCCGGGGTGATGTGGACTATGGCTACACCTTC. The full variable domain, in which reference TRBV5-1 and TRBJ1-2 provide the parts outside the CDR3, is KAGVTQTPRYLIKTRGQQVTLSCSPISGHRSVSWYQQTPGQGLQFLFEYFSETQRNKGNFPGRFSGRQFSNSRSEMNVSTLELGDSALYLCASSRGDVDYGYTFGSGTRLTVV.

The chain combines TRBV9 with TRBJ2-7; the D gene is possibly TRBD1 (5 bases). The CDR3 consists of 13 residues. V lost 3 bases and J 3 bases, leaving 10 bases between the germline ends. Germline CDR1 and CDR2: SGDLS and YYNGEE. DNA of the CDR3: TGTGCCAGCAGCGAAGACAGTTACTACGAGCAGTACTTC. Translation gives CASSEDSYYEQYF. The entire variable domain, with the rest obtained from reference TRBV9 and TRBJ2-7, is as follows: DSGVTQTPKHLITATGQRVTLRCSPRSGDLSVYWYQQSLDQGLQFLIQYYNGEERAKGNILERFSAQQFPDLHSELNLSSLELGDSALYFCASSEDSYYEQYFGPGTRLTVT.

V and J are TRBV7-9 and TRBJ2-5, with a possible D match to TRBD1 (5 bases). Trimming shortened V by 3 bases and J by 2 bases, and 10 bases separated the two germline ends. This CDR3 has 14 amino acids. Germline V lookup: CDR1 SEHNR, CDR2 FQNEAQ (reference sequence). CDR3 amino acids: CASSLDTSQETQYF. In DNA form, the CDR3 reads TGTGCCAGCAGCTTGGACACGAGTCAAGAGACCCAGTACTTC.

About this clone itself: Other DNA sequences in this specimen translate into the identical CDR3. This chain uses TRBV5-1 with TRBJ1-1; 10 nucleotides match TRBD1. The ends lost 4 bases at V and 11 bases at J; junction bases unmatched: 8. This CDR3 spans 13 amino acids. Per the germline V gene, CDR1 is SGHRS and CDR2 is YFSETQ. The CDR3 sequence is CASSTTGGGEAFF. CDR3 nucleotide sequence: TGCGCCAGCAGCACGACAGGGGGCGGTGAGGCTTTCTTT.

V and J are TRBV28 and TRBJ1-2; 12 bases line up with TRBD1. The CDR3 has 15 residues. Germline V CDR1 and CDR2: MDHEN, SYDVKM. Germline trimming cut 6 bases from V and 7 bases from J; bases unmatched to any gene: 9. The CDR3 reads CASSRPGQGAFGYTF. The CDR3 bases are TGTGCCAGCAGCCGCCCGGGACAGGGGGCTTTTGGCTACACCTTC.

V usage is TRBV27 and J usage is TRBJ2-1; 11 bases line up with TRBD2. CDR3 length: 15 residues. V gave up 4 bases and J gave up 8 bases; unmatched junction bases: 7. Germline CDR1 and CDR2: MNHEY and SMNVEV (reference sequence). The CDR3, as DNA: TGTGCCAGCAGTTCCTTAGCGGGGGGGCGGTATGAGCAGTTCTTC. Its protein is CASSSLAGGRYEQFF.

This clone was detected a few times. The chain combines TRBV9 with TRBJ2-1; 12 bases align to TRBD2. Germline V gene sequence: CDR1 SGDLS, CDR2 YYNGEE. The V gene end was trimmed by 0 bases and the J gene end by 2 bases; junction bases not matched to a gene: 0. This CDR3 contains 16 residues. DNA for the CDR3: TGTGCCAGCAGCGTAGGACTAGCGGGAGCCTACAATGAGCAGTTCTTC. The encoded protein is CASSVGLAGAYNEQFF.

The chain is built from TRBV2 and TRBJ1-4; tentatively, D is TRBD1 (5 bases). V shed 3 bases and J shed 6 bases, with 14 bases lying between them. This CDR3 contains 15 residues. Germline CDR1 reads SNHLY; CDR2 reads FYNNEI. CDR3 nucleotide sequence: TGTGCCAGCAGTGACAGGGAGGGTCGGGATGAAAAACTGTTTTTT. Encoded protein: CASSDREGRDEKLFF.

J is TRBJ2-7 and V is TRBV4-2, with 13 bases aligning to TRBD2. From germline, CDR1 is LGHNA and CDR2 YNFKEQ. The CDR3 runs 16 residues. V lost 4 bases and J lost 6; bases outside the gene matches: 9. The CDR3 region is CASSLKTSGRAVEQYF. In DNA, the CDR3 is TGTGCCAGCAGCCTTAAAACTAGCGGGAGGGCCGTCGAGCAGTACTTC.

This clone was seen once. This chain connects TRBV9 to TRBJ1-4, with unresolved D. Trimming took off 0 bases at V and 4 bases at J, with 10 bases between the two ends. The germline V gene has CDR1 SGDLS and CDR2 YYNGEE. The CDR3 is made up of 15 amino acids. This chain's CDR3 is CASSVDPGINEKLFF. CDR3 bases: TGTGCCAGCAGCGTAGATCCGGGGATTAATGAAAAACTGTTTTTT.

The gene calls are TRBV7-9 and TRBJ2-1, with a weak D call TRBD2 (5 bases). The CDR3 has 13 amino acids. V lost 4 bases and J lost 3, with 7 bases in between. CDR1 and CDR2 (germline): SEHNR, FQNEAQ (reference sequence). CDR3 nucleotides: TGTGCCAGCAGCTCCGGACTCTACAATGAGCAGTTCTTC. Its translation is CASSSGLYNEQFF.

This chain uses TRBV4-3 with TRBJ1-2; D possibly corresponds to TRBD1 (6 bases). The CDR3 consists of 16 residues. Germline V gene lookup returns CDR1 LGHNA and CDR2 YSLEER. V gave up 0 bases and J gave up 5 bases, with 16 bases separating them. CDR3 protein: CASSQDTSGQRYGYTF. The CDR3 DNA follows: TGCGCCAGCAGCCAAGATACTTCGGGACAACGGTATGGCTACACCTTC.

The genes are TRBV10-3 and TRBJ2-7; weak D call: TRBD1 (6 bases). This CDR3 spans 18 amino acids. Germline assignment: CDR1 ENHRY and CDR2 SYGVKD. The ends were cut back, 4 bases at V and 0 bases at J, with 22 bases in the middle. The CDR3 coding sequence is TGTGCCATCAGTGGACCGGGACAAGGGAAGGGCCTCTCCTACGAGCAGTACTTC. It translates to CAISGPGQGKGLSYEQYF.

This chain joins TRBV9 and TRBJ1-5; weak D call: TRBD1 (5 bases). CDR1 is SGDLS, CDR2 YYNGEE, per germline. V shed 0 bases and J shed 3 bases, with 7 bases lying between them. The CDR3 is 14 amino acids. This chain's CDR3 is CASSVGQYNQPQHF. For the CDR3, the DNA is TGTGCCAGCAGCGTAGGACAGTACAATCAGCCCCAGCATTTT.

To note about this clone: Relative to the germline gene, one junction end is altered; a read error may explain this. The rearrangement links TRBV11-2 to TRBJ1-4; 9 bases line up with TRBD1. CDR3 size: 14 residues. The germline V gene has CDR1 SGHAT and CDR2 FQNNGV. Written as DNA, the CDR3 is TGTGCCAGCGGCTTGGGACAGGGAAGTGAAAAACTGTTTTTT. Amino acid sequence: CASGLGQGSEKLFF.

This clone came up once. The chain couples TRBV28 to TRBJ2-1, with TRBD1 matching over 8 bases. Trimming took 4 bases from V and 5 from J; bases not matched to a gene: 4. In germline, CDR1 is MDHEN, CDR2 SYDVKM. The CDR3 spans 14 residues. The CDR3 loop reads CASSSSTGDNEQFF. DNA for the CDR3: TGTGCCAGCAGTTCCTCGACAGGGGACAATGAGCAGTTCTTC. Together with reference TRBV28 and TRBJ2-1, the CDR3 gives the full variable domain: DVKVTQSSRYLVKRTGEKVFLECVQDMDHENMFWYRQDPGLGLRLIYFSYDVKMKEKGDIPEGYSVSREKKERFSLILESASTNQTSMYLCASSSSTGDNEQFFGPGTRLTVL.

J is TRBJ1-5 and V is TRBV6-6, with D perhaps matching TRBD1 (6 bases). Germline V gene lookup returns CDR1 MNHNY and CDR2 SVGAGI (reference sequence). There are 15 residues in the CDR3. V gave up 6 bases and J gave up 3 bases, with 15 bases separating them. The CDR3 nucleotides are TGTGCCAGCAGCCCTCGGGGGGGCAACAATCAGCCCCAGCATTTT. Translating it yields CASSPRGGNNQPQHF.

The chain has TRBV6-6 and TRBJ2-3; D call uncertain. The V gene lost 5 bases and the J gene lost 4 bases, with 4 bases spanning the gap. Per the germline V gene, CDR1 is MNHNY and CDR2 is SVGAGI (reference sequence). The CDR3 consists of 11 residues. The CDR3: CASSQADTQYF. The CDR3 DNA sequence: TGTGCCAGCAGTCAGGCAGATACGCAGTATTTT.

V gene TRBV25-1 combines with J gene TRBJ2-3, with D perhaps TRBD1 (5 bases). CDR1 and CDR2 (germline): MGHDK, SYGVNS. The CDR3 totals 17 residues. Trimming stripped 3 bases from V and 1 base from J, with 17 bases between. The CDR3, as DNA: TGTGCCAGCAGTGATGGGAAGGGCAGGGAAGGCACAGATACGCAGTATTTT. Translating it yields CASSDGKGREGTDTQYF.

This clone was detected only once. J is TRBJ2-1 and V is TRBV30, with a possible D match to TRBD1 (6 bases). Trimming shortened V by 5 bases and J by 0 bases, and 8 bases separated the two germline ends. CDR3 size: 13 residues. Germline V gene lookup returns CDR1 GTSNPN and CDR2 SVGIG (reference sequence). The CDR3 spells CAWADSSYNEQFF. CDR3 in DNA: TGTGCCTGGGCGGACAGCTCCTACAATGAGCAGTTCTTC.

The rearrangement links TRBV7-3 to TRBJ2-2, with 9 bases that match TRBD1. V was pared by 1 base and J by 0 bases, with 0 bases of the junction left unmatched. This CDR3 has 16 amino acids. Germline CDR1 is SGHTA and CDR2 is FQGTGA. This CDR3 is CASSLRTGANTGELFF. The DNA for the CDR3 is TGTGCCAGCAGCTTAAGGACAGGGGCGAACACCGGGGAGCTGTTTTTT.

This rearrangement joins TRBV4-3 to TRBJ2-1; 8 nucleotides agree with TRBD2. V trimming: 3 bases; J trimming: 8 bases; junction bases outside the gene matches: 12. The CDR3 sequence is 16 residues long. Germline loops: CDR1 LGHNA, CDR2 YSLEER. The CDR3 DNA is TGCGCCAGCAGCCAGAGGGGGGTTAGCGGGAAATATGAGCAGTTCTTC. Translated: CASSQRGVSGKYEQFF.